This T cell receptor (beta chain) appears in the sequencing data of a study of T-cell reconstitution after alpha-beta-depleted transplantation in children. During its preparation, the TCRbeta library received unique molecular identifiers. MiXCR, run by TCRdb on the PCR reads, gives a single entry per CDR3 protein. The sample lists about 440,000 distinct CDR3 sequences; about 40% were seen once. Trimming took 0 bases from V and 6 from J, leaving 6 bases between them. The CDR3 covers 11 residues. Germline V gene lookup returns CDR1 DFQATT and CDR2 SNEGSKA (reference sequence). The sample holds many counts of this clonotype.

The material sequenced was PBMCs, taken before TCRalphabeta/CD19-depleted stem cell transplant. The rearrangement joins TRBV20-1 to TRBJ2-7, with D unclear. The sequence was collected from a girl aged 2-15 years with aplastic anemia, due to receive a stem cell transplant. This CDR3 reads CSARERLEQYF. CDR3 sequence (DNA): TGCAGTGCTAGAGAAAGGCTCGAGCAGTACTTC.